This T cell receptor (beta chain) came from a study of T-cell memory formation after mild COVID-19. Across the study: Largely donor-specific TCR clusters were found.

TCRdb independently ran MiXCR on the 5' RACE reads; one entry per CDR3 protein. In the table there are 35,000 to 45,000 distinct CDR3 sequences, about 6.3% of which are singletons. V lost 0 bases, J lost 6 bases, and 18 bases lay in between. The germline V gene has CDR1 SGHDT and CDR2 YYEEEE. The CDR3 is 16 amino acids. There are many counts of this clonotype. Its antigen is undetermined. Study-level results: Prior to infection, memory already included some responding clones, suggesting cross-reactive memory joined. CD4+ contracting clones lay mainly in CM and EM, CD8+ ones in EMRA. Among clones contracting day 15 to 85, CD4/CD8 was balanced, whereas later expanders leaned CD4+.

The clonotype originates from an adult who had mild COVID-19 (a few samples of this study predate the infection). Cell type and time point are not known. The chain joins TRBV5-6 to TRBJ1-1, with D tentatively TRBD1 (5 bases). Material for sequencing was PBMCs or a T cell subset sorted from them (not recorded which). The CDR3: CASSLEGYGTPAEAFF. CDR3 in DNA: TGTGCCAGCAGCTTGGAAGGGTACGGGACGCCGGCTGAAGCTTTCTTT.